The source of this TCR beta chain is a study of beta chain features in type 1 diabetes. The wider study: Examination covered fewer than 110 million sorted cells spanning all samples.

CD45RO/CCR7/CD25/CD127/CD95/CD27 separated CD4+ naive, central memory, regulatory and stem cell-like memory cells by sorting. V lost 5 bases to trimming and J lost 0 bases; unmatched junction nucleotides: 10. The CDR3 length is 18 residues. Germline-derived CDR1 and CDR2 are SGHDN and FVKESK. Expressed TCRB transcripts were sequenced because the isolated RNA had all been reverse transcribed beforehand. The data were produced by immunoSEQ multiplex PCR, yet TCRdb's version contains in-frame clones alone and is incomplete. The sample shows 350,000 or so clones, roughly a fifth of them seen only once. Findings and caveats of the study: A potential influence of HLA type upon TCRB rearrangement remained unresolved herein.

This clone was counted a few times. The antigen is unknown. V and J are TRBV14 and TRBJ2-6; 7 bases agree with TRBD1. The sequence came from a woman between 18 and 29 years old in good health. The specimen was naive CD4+ T cells from blood. The CDR3 spells CASSGTGVISSGANVLTF. The CDR3 DNA reads as TGTGCCAGCAGCGGTACAGGGGTAATAAGCTCTGGGGCCAACGTCCTGACTTTC.